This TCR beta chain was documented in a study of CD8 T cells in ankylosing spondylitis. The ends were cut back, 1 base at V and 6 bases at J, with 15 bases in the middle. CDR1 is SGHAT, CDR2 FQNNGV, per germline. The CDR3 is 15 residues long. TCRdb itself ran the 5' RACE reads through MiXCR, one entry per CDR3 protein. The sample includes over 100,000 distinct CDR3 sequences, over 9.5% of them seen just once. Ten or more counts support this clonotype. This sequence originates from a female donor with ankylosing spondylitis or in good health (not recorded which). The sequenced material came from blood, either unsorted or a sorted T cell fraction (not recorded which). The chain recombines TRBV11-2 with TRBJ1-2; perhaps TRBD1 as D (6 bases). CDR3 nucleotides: TGTGCCAGCAGCTTAGTACAGGGAGGAATTGATGGCTACACCTTC. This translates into CASSLVQGGIDGYTF.